The rows below give T cell receptor beta chains drawn from one sample of a study of T cells expressing NK-cell markers. From its re-call of the 5' RACE reads, TCRdb lists each CDR3 protein once, without DNA. This repertoire includes some 450,000 distinct CDR3 sequences. The source material was blood T cells: a sorted CD56 or NKG2C T cell subset, CD4+ or CD8+ T cells, or bulk PBMC T cells (not recorded which). Every receptor here comes from a woman between 18 and 70 years old in good health. The CDR3 runs from the conserved cysteine through the conserved F or W.

V gene	J gene	CDR3 protein
TRBV3-1	TRBJ2-1	CASSQEDRGGTGQFF
TRBV20-1	TRBJ2-1	CSARGNRGLQEQFF
TRBV27	TRBJ2-2	CASSLAPSGPNTGELFF
TRBV28	TRBJ1-5	CASSWGPQGDNQPQHF
TRBV7-2	TRBJ1-2	CASSLGQDNYGYTF
TRBV11-1	TRBJ2-7	CASSYLSGSYEQYF
TRBV6-5	TRBJ1-5	CASSYSGVGNQPQHF
TRBV12-3/TRBV12-4	TRBJ1-4	CASSLNAAKNEKLFF
TRBV29-1	TRBJ2-7	CSATSATYEQYF
TRBV20-1	TRBJ2-7	CSANRDWVAGPYEQYF
TRBV12-3/TRBV12-4	TRBJ1-6	CASSQQGNSPLHF
TRBV4-3	TRBJ2-1	CASSQSGGTYNEQFF
TRBV29-1	TRBJ2-5	CSVEEARGQETQYF
TRBV20-1	TRBJ1-1	CSAARREGTEAFF
TRBV6-2/TRBV6-3	TRBJ2-3	CASSRLAGNTQYF
TRBV7-8	TRBJ1-2	CASSPGTSLGYTF
TRBV11-2	TRBJ2-5	CASSPVLRRNHQETQYF
TRBV9	TRBJ2-7	CASSVGGGNYEQYF
TRBV7-2	TRBJ2-1	CASSWTGNSYNEQFF
TRBV3-1	TRBJ2-7	CASSPRLTSGIAYEQYF
TRBV28	TRBJ2-6	CASRAVGGLGANVLTF
TRBV7-2	TRBJ1-1	CASTPTPAEGGYTEAFF
TRBV9	TRBJ2-5	CASSASLLETQYF
TRBV7-9	TRBJ2-3	CASSFSSGATDTQYF
TRBV5-1	TRBJ1-1	CASSLLGDMNTEAFF
TRBV5-5	TRBJ1-3	CASSIGESRNTIYF
TRBV11-2	TRBJ2-3	CASSFLGNTQYF